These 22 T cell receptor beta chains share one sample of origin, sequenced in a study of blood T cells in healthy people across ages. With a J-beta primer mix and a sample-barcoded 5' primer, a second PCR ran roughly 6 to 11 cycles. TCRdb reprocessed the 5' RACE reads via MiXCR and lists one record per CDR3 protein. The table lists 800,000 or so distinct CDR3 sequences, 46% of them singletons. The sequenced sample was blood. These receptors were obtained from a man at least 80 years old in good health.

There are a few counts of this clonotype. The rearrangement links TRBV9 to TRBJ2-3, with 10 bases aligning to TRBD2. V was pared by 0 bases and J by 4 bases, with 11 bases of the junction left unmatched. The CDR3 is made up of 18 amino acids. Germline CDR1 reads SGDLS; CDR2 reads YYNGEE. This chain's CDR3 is CASSVATTSGKGPDTQYF. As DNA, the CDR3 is TGTGCCAGCAGCGTAGCTACAACTAGCGGGAAAGGGCCAGATACGCAGTATTTT.

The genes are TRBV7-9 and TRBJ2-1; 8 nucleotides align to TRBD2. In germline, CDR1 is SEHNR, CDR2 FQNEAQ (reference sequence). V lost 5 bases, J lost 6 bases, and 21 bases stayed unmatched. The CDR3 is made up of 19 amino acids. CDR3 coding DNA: TGTGCCAGCAGCATACGAAGCAATCGTGGGACTAGTATAGCCAATGAGCAGTTCTTC. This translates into CASSIRSNRGTSIANEQFF.

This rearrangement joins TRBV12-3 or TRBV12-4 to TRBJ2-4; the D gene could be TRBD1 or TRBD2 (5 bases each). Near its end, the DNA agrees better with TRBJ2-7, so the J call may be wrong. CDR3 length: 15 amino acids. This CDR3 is CASSLGAGRFYEQYF. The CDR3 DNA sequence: TGTGCCAGCAGTTTAGGGGCAGGGAGATTCTACGAGCAGTACTTC.

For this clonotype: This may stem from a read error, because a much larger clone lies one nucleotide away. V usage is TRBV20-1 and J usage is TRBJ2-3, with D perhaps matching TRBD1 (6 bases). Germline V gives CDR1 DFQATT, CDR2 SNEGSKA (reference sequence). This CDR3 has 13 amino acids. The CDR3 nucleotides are TGCAATGCTGATAGCGACAGGAGAGATACGCAGTATTTT. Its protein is CNADSDRRDTQYF.

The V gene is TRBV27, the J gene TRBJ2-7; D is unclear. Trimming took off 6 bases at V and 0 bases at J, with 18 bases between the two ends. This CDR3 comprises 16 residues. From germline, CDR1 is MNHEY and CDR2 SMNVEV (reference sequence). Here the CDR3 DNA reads TGTGCCAGCAGCCTGGGAAGGACGGTGCTCTCCTACGAGCAGTACTTC. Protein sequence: CASSLGRTVLSYEQYF.

This CDR3 is CASSLGQGFGDQPQHF. The CDR3, as DNA: TGTGCCAGCAGCTTGGGACAGGGGTTCGGGGATCAGCCCCAGCATTTT. V is TRBV7-6 and J is TRBJ1-5; TRBD1 aligns across 10 bases. Per germline, CDR1 SGHVS and CDR2 FNYEAQ. With 3 bases clipped from V and 5 bases from J, the junction kept 7 bases outside the gene matches. The CDR3 sequence is 16 residues long.

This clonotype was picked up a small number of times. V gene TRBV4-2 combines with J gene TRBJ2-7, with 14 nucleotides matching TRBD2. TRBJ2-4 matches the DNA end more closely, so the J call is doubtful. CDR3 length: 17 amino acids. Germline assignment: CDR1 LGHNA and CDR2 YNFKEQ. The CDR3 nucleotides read TGTGCCAGCAGCCAAGATCGGACTAGCGGGGGGCGGGACATTCAGTACTTC. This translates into CASSQDRTSGGRDIQYF.

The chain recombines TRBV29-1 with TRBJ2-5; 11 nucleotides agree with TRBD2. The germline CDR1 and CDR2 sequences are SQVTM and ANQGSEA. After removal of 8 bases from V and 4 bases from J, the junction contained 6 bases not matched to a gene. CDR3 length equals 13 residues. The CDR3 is CSSGLAGGETQYF. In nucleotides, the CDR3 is TGCAGCTCTGGACTAGCGGGCGGAGAGACCCAGTACTTC.

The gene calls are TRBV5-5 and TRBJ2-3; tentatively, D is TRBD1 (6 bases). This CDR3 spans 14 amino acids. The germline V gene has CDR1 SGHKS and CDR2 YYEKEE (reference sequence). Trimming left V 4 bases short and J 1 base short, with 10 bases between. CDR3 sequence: CASSMDSGTDTQYF. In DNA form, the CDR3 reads TGTGCCAGCAGCATGGACAGTGGCACAGATACGCAGTATTTT.

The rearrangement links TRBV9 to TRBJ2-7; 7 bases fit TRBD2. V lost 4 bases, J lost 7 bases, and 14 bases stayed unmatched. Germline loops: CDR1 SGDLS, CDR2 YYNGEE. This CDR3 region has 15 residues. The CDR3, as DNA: TGTGCCAGCAGCCCGCGGACTAGTACTGGCAATGAGCAGTACTTC. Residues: CASSPRTSTGNEQYF.

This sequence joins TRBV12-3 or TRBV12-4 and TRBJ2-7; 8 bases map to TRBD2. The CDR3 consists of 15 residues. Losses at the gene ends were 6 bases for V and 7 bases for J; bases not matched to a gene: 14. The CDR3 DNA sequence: TGTGCCAGCAGACCCATGGAGCGGGAGTGGGGTGAGCAGTACTTC. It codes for CASRPMEREWGEQYF.

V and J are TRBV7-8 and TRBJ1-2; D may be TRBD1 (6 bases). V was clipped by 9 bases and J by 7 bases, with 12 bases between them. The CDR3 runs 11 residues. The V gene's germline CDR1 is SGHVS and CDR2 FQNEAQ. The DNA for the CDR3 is TGTGCCAGTTCTAGGGGGATTGGCTACACCTTC. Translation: CASSRGIGYTF.

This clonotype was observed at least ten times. As DNA, the CDR3 is TGTGCCAGCAGCTTCACGGGACAGTCCTACGAGCAGTACTTC. Protein product: CASSFTGQSYEQYF. The rearrangement uses TRBV7-2 and TRBJ2-7; 7 bases are a match to TRBD1. V lost 3 bases to trimming and J lost 1 base; unmatched junction nucleotides: 3. The CDR3 totals 14 residues. Germline CDR1 and CDR2: SGHTA and FQGNSA. Full variable domain (outside the CDR3, taken from reference TRBV7-2 and TRBJ2-7): GAGVSQSPSNKVTEKGKDVELRCDPISGHTALYWYRQSLGQGLEFLIYFQGNSAPDKSGLPSDRFSAERTGGSVSTLTIQRTQQEDSAVYLCASSFTGQSYEQYFGPGTRLTVT.

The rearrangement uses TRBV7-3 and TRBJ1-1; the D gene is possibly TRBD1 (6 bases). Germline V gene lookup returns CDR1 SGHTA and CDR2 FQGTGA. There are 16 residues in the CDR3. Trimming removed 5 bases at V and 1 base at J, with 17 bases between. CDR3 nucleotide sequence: TGTGCCAGCAGCAGACTTCCAGGGGCTACGAACACTGAAGCTTTCTTT. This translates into CASSRLPGATNTEAFF.

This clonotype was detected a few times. The CDR3 reads CASSAGQVLSYEQYF. The CDR3 region has the DNA TGTGCCAGCAGCGCGGGACAAGTTCTCTCCTACGAGCAGTACTTC. This rearrangement joins TRBV9 to TRBJ2-7, with D perhaps TRBD1 (6 bases). V lost 3 bases, J lost 0 bases, and 13 bases lay in between. The CDR3 has 15 amino acids. The germline V gene encodes CDR1 SGDLS and CDR2 YYNGEE.

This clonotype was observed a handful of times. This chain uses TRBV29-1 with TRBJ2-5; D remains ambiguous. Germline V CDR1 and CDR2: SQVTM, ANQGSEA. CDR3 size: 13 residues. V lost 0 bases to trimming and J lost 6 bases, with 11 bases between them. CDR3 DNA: TGCAGCGTTGAAGAGGACGAATTTCAGACCCAGTACTTC. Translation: CSVEEDEFQTQYF.

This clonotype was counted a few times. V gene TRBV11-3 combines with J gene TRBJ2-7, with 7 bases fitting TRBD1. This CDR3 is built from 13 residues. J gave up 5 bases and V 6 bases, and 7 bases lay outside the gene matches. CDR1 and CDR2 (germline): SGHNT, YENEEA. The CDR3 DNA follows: TGTGCCAGCAGACCTACAGGGGTCAACGAGCAGTACTTC. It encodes CASRPTGVNEQYF.

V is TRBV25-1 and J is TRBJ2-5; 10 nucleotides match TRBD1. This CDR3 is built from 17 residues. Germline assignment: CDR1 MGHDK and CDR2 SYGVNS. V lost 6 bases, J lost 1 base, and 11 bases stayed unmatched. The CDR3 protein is CASRGRRRTGGQETQYF. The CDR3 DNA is TGTGCCAGCAGGGGACGCAGAAGGACAGGGGGCCAAGAGACCCAGTACTTC.

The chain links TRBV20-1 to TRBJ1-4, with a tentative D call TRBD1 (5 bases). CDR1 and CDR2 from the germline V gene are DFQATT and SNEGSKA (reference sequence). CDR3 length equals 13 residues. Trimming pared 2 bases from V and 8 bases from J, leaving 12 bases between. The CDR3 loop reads CSARKGVEEKLFF. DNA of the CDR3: TGCAGTGCTAGAAAAGGGGTAGAGGAAAAACTGTTTTTT.

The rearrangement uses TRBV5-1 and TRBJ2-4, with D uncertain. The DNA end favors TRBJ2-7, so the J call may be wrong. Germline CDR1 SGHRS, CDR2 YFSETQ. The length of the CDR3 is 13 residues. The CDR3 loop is CASSLAMGYEQYF. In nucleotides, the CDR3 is TGCGCCAGCAGCTTGGCCATGGGTTACGAGCAGTACTTC.

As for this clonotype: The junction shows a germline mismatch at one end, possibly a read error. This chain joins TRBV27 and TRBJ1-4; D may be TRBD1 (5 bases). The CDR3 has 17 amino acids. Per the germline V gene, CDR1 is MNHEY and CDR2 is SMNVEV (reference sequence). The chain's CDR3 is CTSSLFDRLYRYEKLFF. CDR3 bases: TGTACCAGCAGTTTATTCGACAGACTCTATCGTTATGAAAAACTGTTTTTT.

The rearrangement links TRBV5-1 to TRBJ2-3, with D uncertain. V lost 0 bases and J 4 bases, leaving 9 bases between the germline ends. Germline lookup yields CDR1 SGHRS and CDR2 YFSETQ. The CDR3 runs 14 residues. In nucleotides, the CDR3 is TGCGCCAGCAGCTTGGCTCAGATTCCAGATACGCAGTATTTT. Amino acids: CASSLAQIPDTQYF.